This entry is about one T cell receptor (beta chain). Its target is unknown. V was clipped by 1 base and J by 0 bases, with 16 bases between them. The CDR3 extends over 18 amino acids. Germline CDR1 and CDR2: SGHTA and FQGNSA. The data originate from a study of Graves' ophthalmopathy and Graves' hyperthyroidism. No donor had other autoimmune disease, uncontrolled infection, pregnancy or lactation. The diagnostic workup employed clinical symptoms, serum thyroxine, TRAb, thyroid ultrasound and orbital computed tomography. Study-level points and caveats: Clonotypes were expanded in thyroid at above 0.001 frequency, and most also appeared in blood.

For repertoire sequencing, the TCR beta CDR3 regions were amplified from RNA transcripts. First-round RT-PCR employed HTBI primers, with a second-round multiplex PCR after it. From the multiplex PCR reads, TCRdb called clonotypes with MiXCR, one entry per CDR3 protein. Among under 400,000 distinct CDR3 sequences, roughly a sixth were seen once, and the ten largest hold around 12%. This sequence was found in an adult man with Graves' ophthalmopathy. This chain uses TRBV7-2 with TRBJ2-4, with D possibly matching TRBD1 (5 bases). The sequenced sample consisted of peripheral blood. The CDR3 DNA follows: TGTGCCAGCAGCTTAGGGCGTCCAGGACACATAGCCAAAAACATTCAGTACTTC. Residues: CASSLGRPGHIAKNIQYF.